The next 4 T cell receptor beta chains were all read from a single sample in a study of blood T cell repertoires in COVID-19. Clones were read by immunoSEQ multiplex PCR, and TCRdb kept only the in-frame ones, dropping some. The data show about 370,000 clones, around 91% seen once. The sample consisted of PBMCs or T cells enriched from blood (not recorded which). The source of these receptors is a man younger than 35 who had recovered from COVID-19.

The chain couples TRBV4-3 to TRBJ2-4, with no clear D. Per the germline V gene, CDR1 is LGHNA and CDR2 is YSLEER. Trimming cost V 1 base and J 7 bases, with 11 bases left between them. The CDR3 is made up of 14 amino acids. CDR3 sequence (DNA): TGCGCCAGCAGCCAAGCGTGGCCCAGGAACATTCAGTACTTC. Residues: CASSQAWPRNIQYF.

Only one count was recorded for this clone. V usage is TRBV28 and J usage is TRBJ1-1; 10 bases align to TRBD1. Germline loops: CDR1 MDHEN, CDR2 SYDVKM. The CDR3 consists of 15 residues. V shed 7 bases, J shed 0 bases, and the junction held 5 bases outside the gene matches. The DNA of the CDR3 is TGTGCCAGCAAAGGGACAGGGGATCTGAACACTGAAGCTTTCTTT. As protein: CASKGTGDLNTEAFF. Complete variable domain (other parts from reference TRBV28 and TRBJ1-1): DVKVTQSSRYLVKRTGEKVFLECVQDMDHENMFWYRQDPGLGLRLIYFSYDVKMKEKGDIPEGYSVSREKKERFSLILESASTNQTSMYLCASKGTGDLNTEAFFGQGTRLTVV.

The V and J genes are TRBV18 and TRBJ1-2, with 8 bases matching TRBD1. Germline V gives CDR1 KGHSH, CDR2 LQKENI. The CDR3 spans 14 residues. V was pared by 5 bases and J by 2 bases, with 4 bases of the junction left unmatched. The CDR3 loop reads CASSVGQGNYGYTF. The CDR3 bases are TGTGCCAGCTCAGTAGGACAGGGCAACTATGGCTACACCTTC.

This clone was seen once. The V gene is TRBV29-1, the J gene TRBJ1-5; 8 bases map to TRBD1. The junction had 4 bases not matched to a gene; V was cut back by 4 bases and J by 2 bases. This CDR3 is built from 14 residues. Germline CDR1 and CDR2: SQVTM and ANQGSEA. CDR3 DNA sequence: TGCAGCGTTGGGGACAGGCGCGGCAATCAGCCCCAGCATTTT. This translates into CSVGDRRGNQPQHF.